The 21 T cell receptor beta chains below come from one sample, sequenced in a study of T cells in localized non-small cell lung cancer. Clones were read by immunoSEQ multiplex PCR, and TCRdb kept only the in-frame ones, dropping some. The sample lists approximately 2,700 clones; around 20% were seen once. Sequencing was performed on lung tumor tissue, taken before any cancer treatment. These receptors were collected from a woman aged 40-69 years with stage I lung adenocarcinoma.

The rearrangement joins TRBV12-5 to TRBJ2-1, with D possibly being TRBD1 (5 bases). CDR1 and CDR2 (germline): LGHNT, FRNRAP. Trimming cost V 2 bases and J 4 bases, with 12 bases left between them. The CDR3 runs to 15 residues. The CDR3 region has the DNA TGTGCTAGTGGTTTGCAACCCGACAGTTACAATGAGCAGTTCTTC. Protein: CASGLQPDSYNEQFF.

The V and J genes are TRBV30 and TRBJ1-5, with a weak D call TRBD1 (5 bases). V was clipped by 0 bases and J by 2 bases, with 11 bases between them. This CDR3 region has 15 residues. Germline V lookup: CDR1 GTSNPN, CDR2 SVGIG (reference sequence). The DNA for the CDR3 is TGTGCCTGGAGTGTACAAGGGGAGGGCAATCAGCCCCAGCATTTT. This sequence encodes CAWSVQGEGNQPQHF.

J is TRBJ1-1 and V is TRBV5-1; 7 nucleotides line up with TRBD1. Looked up from germline, CDR1 is SGHRS and CDR2 is YFSETQ. Trimming at V came to 1 base and at J to 0 bases, leaving 6 bases not matched to a gene. The CDR3 runs to 16 residues. CDR3 sequence reads: CASSLWQGGMNTEAFF. CDR3 DNA: TGCGCCAGCAGCTTGTGGCAGGGGGGTATGAACACTGAAGCTTTCTTT.

The table lists this clone with a few counts. The V and J genes are TRBV6-8 and TRBJ2-2; 11 nucleotides line up with TRBD2. The V gene's germline CDR1 is MNHGY and CDR2 SAAAGT. The CDR3 is made up of 18 amino acids. Unmatched junction bases numbered 5, after V lost 2 bases and J lost 0 bases. The CDR3 here is CASSYGGLAESNTGELFF. In DNA form, the CDR3 reads TGTGCCAGCAGTTACGGGGGACTAGCGGAATCGAACACCGGGGAGCTGTTTTTT.

The CDR3 is CASSGLRDRMSSYEQYF. The CDR3 DNA sequence: TGTGCCAGCAGTGGCCTCCGTGATAGGATGAGCTCCTACGAGCAGTACTTC. The V call is TRBV6-8, the J call TRBJ2-7; D uncertain. CDR1 and CDR2 (germline): MNHGY, SAAAGT. Trimming removed 5 bases from V and 0 bases from J, with 20 bases in between. The CDR3 contains 17 residues.

Judged by abundance, this clone is medium-sized. This chain's CDR3 is CASSYLGSSVGYEQYF. DNA of the CDR3: TGTGCCAGCAGTTACCTGGGGAGCTCCGTGGGGTACGAGCAGTACTTC. The rearrangement uses TRBV6-8 and TRBJ2-7; TRBD2 might be the D (5 bases). CDR1 and CDR2 from the germline V gene are MNHGY and SAAAGT. The CDR3 totals 16 residues. Trimming shortened V by 2 bases and J by 4 bases, and 18 bases separated the two germline ends.

There are a few counts of this clone. This sequence joins TRBV13 and TRBJ1-3, with D unresolved. The germline V gene has CDR1 PRHDT and CDR2 FYEKMQ (reference sequence). V lost 0 bases and J 4 bases, leaving 10 bases between the germline ends. CDR3 length: 15 residues. DNA of the CDR3: TGTGCCAGCAGCTTAGGGCCGGGAATCGGAAACACCATATATTTT. It codes for CASSLGPGIGNTIYF.

V is TRBV4-1 and J is TRBJ2-2; D possibly corresponds to TRBD1 (5 bases). Looked up from germline, CDR1 is MGHRA and CDR2 is YSYEKL. The CDR3 runs 17 residues. Deletions cut 0 bases from V and 6 bases from J, with 17 bases between. CDR3 region: CASSQDWGSQPAGELFF. CDR3 nucleotide sequence: TGCGCCAGCAGCCAAGATTGGGGCTCCCAGCCCGCCGGGGAGCTGTTTTTT.

The chain links TRBV6-8 to TRBJ1-2; 10 positions agree with TRBD1. Germline-derived CDR1 and CDR2 are MNHGY and SAAAGT. V lost 6 bases and J lost 8; bases outside the gene matches: 9. This CDR3 spans 14 amino acids. The DNA of the CDR3 is TGTGCCAGCAGCACCTGGGACAGGGGCGGAGGCTACACCTTC. It encodes CASSTWDRGGGYTF.

The chain employs TRBV19 and TRBJ1-5; no firm D call. Germline CDR1 LNHDA, CDR2 SQIVND (reference sequence). Trimming took 3 bases from V and 0 from J, leaving 9 bases between them. The CDR3 runs 15 residues. Written as DNA, the CDR3 is TGTGCCAGTAGTATTGAGGGTAATAGCAATCAGCCCCAGCATTTT. This gives the protein CASSIEGNSNQPQHF.

The V gene is TRBV11-3, the J gene TRBJ2-6, with D possibly matching TRBD2 (5 bases). V lost 1 base, J lost 3 bases, and 13 bases lay in between. The CDR3 runs 17 residues. Germline CDR1 SGHNT, CDR2 YENEEA. This CDR3 reads CASSLGRGEGGANVLTF. DNA for the CDR3: TGTGCCAGCAGCTTAGGGCGAGGAGAGGGTGGGGCCAACGTCCTGACTTTC.

On this clone itself: An end of the junction differs from the germline gene, which may be a read error. V is TRBV4-1 and J is TRBJ2-3; the D gene is possibly TRBD2 (6 bases). Germline CDR1 is MGHRA and CDR2 is YSYEKL. The CDR3 consists of 16 residues. This CDR3 is CTSSQDRMTRGDTQYF. The CDR3 nucleotides are TGCACCAGCAGCCAAGACCGCATGACTAGAGGAGATACGCAGTATTTT.

The chain carries TRBV19 and TRBJ1-2, with a tentative D call TRBD1 (6 bases). V lost 4 bases, J lost 3 bases, and 9 bases lay in between. Germline loops: CDR1 LNHDA, CDR2 SQIVND (reference sequence). This CDR3 has 13 amino acids. The CDR3 DNA reads as TGTGCCAGTAGTAAGGGGGATTACTATGGCTACACCTTC. Translating gives CASSKGDYYGYTF.

This clone was counted between two and nine times. This sequence joins TRBV1 and TRBJ2-1. TRBV1 counts as a pseudogene. The CDR3 covers 13 residues. CDR3 amino acids: CASSQGTHNEQFF. The DNA of the CDR3 is TGCGCCAGCAGCCAGGGGACCCACAATGAGCAGTTCTTC.

The CDR3 bases are TGTGCCAGCAGCCTAAGACAGGTAGGCACTGAAGCTTTCTTT. This sequence encodes CASSLRQVGTEAFF. The chain recombines TRBV11-3 with TRBJ1-1; D might be TRBD1 (6 bases). The V end lost 5 bases, the J end lost 4 bases, and 14 bases lay between the germline ends. This CDR3 is 14 amino acids long. Germline V gene lookup returns CDR1 SGHNT and CDR2 YENEEA.

V is TRBV18 and J is TRBJ1-5, with TRBD1 as a possible D gene (5 bases). CDR1 and CDR2 from the germline V gene are KGHSH and LQKENI. The V end lost 3 bases, the J end lost 5 bases, and 8 bases lay between the germline ends. The CDR3 has 13 amino acids. CDR3 residues: CASSPGGDQPQHF. The CDR3 nucleotides read TGTGCCAGCTCACCGGGGGGGGATCAGCCCCAGCATTTT. Full variable domain (missing parts from reference TRBV18 and TRBJ1-5): NAGVMQNPRHLVRRRGQEARLRCSPMKGHSHVYWYRQLPEEGLKFMVYLQKENIIDESGMPKERFSAEFPKEGPSILRIQQVVRGDSAAYFCASSPGGDQPQHFGDGTRLSIL.

This clone has just a few counts. The J gene is TRBJ1-3, the V gene TRBV7-1; 10 nucleotides line up with TRBD1. TRBV7-1 is marked as an open reading frame, function uncertain. Germline trimming cut 3 bases from V and 1 base from J; bases unmatched to any gene: 3. This CDR3 contains 16 residues. CDR3 region: CASSSGQGISGNTIYF. The CDR3 nucleotides are TGTGCCAGCAGCTCGGGACAGGGGATATCTGGAAACACCATATATTTT.

This chain connects TRBV29-1 to TRBJ2-5, with D uncertain. CDR3 length equals 15 residues. Germline-derived CDR1 and CDR2 are SQVTM and ANQGSEA. Trimming cost V 0 bases and J 2 bases, with 13 bases left between them. The CDR3 is CSVEDQILFQETQYF. The CDR3 DNA reads as TGCAGCGTTGAAGACCAGATTTTATTTCAAGAGACCCAGTACTTC.

This clone has just a few counts. The rearrangement joins TRBV9 to TRBJ2-1; 8 bases are a match to TRBD2. CDR3 length: 14 amino acids. Germline values: CDR1 SGDLS, CDR2 YYNGEE. The trim removed 3 bases at V and 8 bases at J, leaving 7 bases unmatched. The CDR3 loop is CASSAGGLAYEQFF. The CDR3, as DNA: TGTGCCAGCAGCGCAGGAGGACTAGCCTATGAGCAGTTCTTC.

This clone was counted between two and nine times. V and J are TRBV5-1 and TRBJ1-2; the match to TRBD1 covers 8 bases. In germline, CDR1 is SGHRS, CDR2 YFSETQ. The CDR3 totals 14 residues. V lost 3 bases to trimming and J lost 6 bases; unmatched junction nucleotides: 7. The CDR3 loop is CASSYIGQGDGYTF. In DNA form, the CDR3 reads TGCGCCAGCAGCTATATTGGACAGGGTGATGGCTACACCTTC. Full variable domain (missing parts from reference TRBV5-1 and TRBJ1-2): KAGVTQTPRYLIKTRGQQVTLSCSPISGHRSVSWYQQTPGQGLQFLFEYFSETQRNKGNFPGRFSGRQFSNSRSEMNVSTLELGDSALYLCASSYIGQGDGYTFGSGTRLTVV.

The chain employs TRBV6-8 and TRBJ2-3, with D unresolved. Germline assignment: CDR1 MNHGY and CDR2 SAAAGT. With 4 bases removed from V and 4 bases from J, the gap between germline ends came to 9 bases. There are 13 residues in the CDR3. CDR3 bases: TGTGCCAGCAGTTTTCTCACCGCAGATACGCAGTATTTT. Protein sequence: CASSFLTADTQYF.